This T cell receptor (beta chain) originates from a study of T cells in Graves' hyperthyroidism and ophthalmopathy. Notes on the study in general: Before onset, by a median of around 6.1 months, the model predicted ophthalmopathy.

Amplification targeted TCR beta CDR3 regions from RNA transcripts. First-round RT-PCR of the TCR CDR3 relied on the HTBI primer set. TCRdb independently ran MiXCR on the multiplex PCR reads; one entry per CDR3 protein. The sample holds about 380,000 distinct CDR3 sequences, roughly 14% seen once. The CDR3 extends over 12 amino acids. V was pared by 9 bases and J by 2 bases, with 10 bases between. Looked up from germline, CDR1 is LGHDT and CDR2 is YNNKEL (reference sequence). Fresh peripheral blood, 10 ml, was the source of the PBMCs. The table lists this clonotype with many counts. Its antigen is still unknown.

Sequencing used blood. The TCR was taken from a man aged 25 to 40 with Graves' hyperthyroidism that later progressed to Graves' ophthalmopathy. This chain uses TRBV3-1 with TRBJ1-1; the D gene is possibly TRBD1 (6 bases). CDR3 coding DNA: TGTGCCAGTGGACAGCACAACACTGAAGCTTTCTTT. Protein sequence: CASGQHNTEAFF.